The 4 T cell receptor beta chains below come from one sample, sequenced in a study of blood T cell repertoires in COVID-19. Assay: immunoSEQ multiplex PCR; the TCRdb copy retains only in-frame clones and omits some. The table records about 250,000 clones, approximately 85% of them present only once. Sequencing was done on a sample of peripheral blood. The receptors were sampled from a woman of 80 years or more with COVID-19, enrolled during active disease.

The V gene is TRBV3-1 (or the pseudogene TRBV3-2), the J gene TRBJ1-6; D is uncertain. The germline V gene encodes CDR1 LGHDT and CDR2 YNNKEL (reference sequence). This CDR3 region has 14 residues. V lost 0 bases to trimming and J lost 7 bases, with 7 bases between them. CDR3 coding DNA: TGTGCCAGCAGCCAAGAGGGCGGGAATTCACCCCTCCACTTT. Its translation: CASSQEGGNSPLHF.

This clone was picked up one time. V is TRBV3-1 (or the pseudogene TRBV3-2) and J is TRBJ2-3; 12 bases line up with TRBD2. The V segment lost 4 bases and the J segment 3 bases; nucleotides outside the gene matches: 2. Germline V gene data show CDR1 as LGHDT and CDR2 as YNNKEL (reference sequence). This CDR3 region has 15 residues. CDR3 amino acids: CASSPTSGGTDTQYF. The CDR3 DNA is TGTGCCAGCAGCCCGACTAGCGGGGGAACAGATACGCAGTATTTT.

This clone was detected only a few times. This rearrangement joins TRBV7-9 to TRBJ1-6; 10 positions match TRBD1. The trim removed 0 bases at V and 13 bases at J, leaving 12 bases unmatched. Per germline, CDR1 SEHNR and CDR2 FQNEAQ (reference sequence). The CDR3 consists of 17 residues. The CDR3 sequence: CASSLAGGQGTVGPLHF. The CDR3 coding sequence is TGTGCCAGCAGCTTAGCTGGGGGACAGGGGACTGTGGGCCCCCTCCACTTT.

The V call is TRBV5-1, the J call TRBJ2-2; tentatively, D is TRBD2 (6 bases). The CDR3 totals 15 residues. V lost 4 bases to trimming and J lost 0 bases, with 10 bases between them. Germline lookup yields CDR1 SGHRS and CDR2 YFSETQ. Here the CDR3 reads CASSHGSANTGELFF. CDR3 DNA sequence: TGCGCCAGCAGCCACGGGAGCGCGAACACCGGGGAGCTGTTTTTT.